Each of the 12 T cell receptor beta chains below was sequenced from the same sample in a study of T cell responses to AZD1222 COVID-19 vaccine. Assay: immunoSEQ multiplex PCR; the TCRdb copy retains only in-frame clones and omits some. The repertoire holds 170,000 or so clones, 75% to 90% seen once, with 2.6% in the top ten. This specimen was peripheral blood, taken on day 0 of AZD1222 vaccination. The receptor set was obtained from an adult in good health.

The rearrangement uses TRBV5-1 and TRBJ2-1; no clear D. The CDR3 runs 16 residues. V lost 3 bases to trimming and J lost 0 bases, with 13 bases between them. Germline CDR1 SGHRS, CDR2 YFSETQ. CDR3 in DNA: TGCGCCAGCAGCTATGACCCAAACAGCTCCTACAATGAGCAGTTCTTC. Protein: CASSYDPNSSYNEQFF.

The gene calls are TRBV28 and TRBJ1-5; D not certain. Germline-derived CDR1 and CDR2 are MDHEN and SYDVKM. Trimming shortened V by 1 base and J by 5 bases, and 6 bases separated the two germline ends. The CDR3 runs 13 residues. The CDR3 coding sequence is TGTGCCAGCAGTTTATATGGGTATCAGCCCCAGCATTTT. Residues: CASSLYGYQPQHF.

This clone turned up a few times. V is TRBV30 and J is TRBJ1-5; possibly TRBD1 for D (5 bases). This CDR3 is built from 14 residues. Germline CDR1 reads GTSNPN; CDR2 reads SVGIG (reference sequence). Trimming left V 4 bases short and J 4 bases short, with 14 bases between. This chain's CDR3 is CAWNQGGVNQPQHF. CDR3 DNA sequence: TGTGCCTGGAATCAGGGAGGGGTGAATCAGCCCCAGCATTTT.

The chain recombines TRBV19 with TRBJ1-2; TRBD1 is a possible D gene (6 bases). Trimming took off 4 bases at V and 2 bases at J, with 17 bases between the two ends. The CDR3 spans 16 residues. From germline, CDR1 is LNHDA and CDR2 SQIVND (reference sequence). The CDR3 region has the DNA TGTGCCAGTAGTAACTACCCTGGGACACTCAACTATGGCTACACCTTC. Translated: CASSNYPGTLNYGYTF.

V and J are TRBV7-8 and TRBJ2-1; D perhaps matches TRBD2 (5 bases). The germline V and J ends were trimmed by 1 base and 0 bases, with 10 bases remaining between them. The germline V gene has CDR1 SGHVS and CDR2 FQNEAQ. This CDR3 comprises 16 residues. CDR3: CASSLGRQSSYNEQFF. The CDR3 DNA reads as TGTGCCAGCAGCTTAGGGAGGCAAAGCTCCTACAATGAGCAGTTCTTC.

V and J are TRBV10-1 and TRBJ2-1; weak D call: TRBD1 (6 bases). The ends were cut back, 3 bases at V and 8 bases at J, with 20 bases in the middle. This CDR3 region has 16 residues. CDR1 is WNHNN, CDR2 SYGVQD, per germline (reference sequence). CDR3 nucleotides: TGCGCCAGCAGTGACTTGGCGTCAGGGGTTAGCGATGAGCAGTTCTTC. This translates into CASSDLASGVSDEQFF.

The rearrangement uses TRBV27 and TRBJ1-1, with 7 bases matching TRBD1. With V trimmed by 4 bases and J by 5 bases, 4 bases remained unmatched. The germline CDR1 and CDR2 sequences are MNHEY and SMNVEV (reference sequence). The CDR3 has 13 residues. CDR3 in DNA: TGTGCCAGCAGTTGGGACAGATCAACTGAAGCTTTCTTT. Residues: CASSWDRSTEAFF.

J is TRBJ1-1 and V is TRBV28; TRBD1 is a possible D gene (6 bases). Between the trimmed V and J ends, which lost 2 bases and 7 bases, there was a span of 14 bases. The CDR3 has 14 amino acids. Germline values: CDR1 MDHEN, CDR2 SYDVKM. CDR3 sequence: CASSLRSGAYEAFF. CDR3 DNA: TGTGCCAGCAGTTTAAGGTCAGGGGCCTATGAAGCTTTCTTT.

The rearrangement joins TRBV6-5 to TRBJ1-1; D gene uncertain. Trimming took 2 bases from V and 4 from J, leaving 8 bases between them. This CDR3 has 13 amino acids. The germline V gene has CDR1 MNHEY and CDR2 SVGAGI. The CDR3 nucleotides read TGTGCCAGCAGTTACGGGCGCGGCACTGAAGCTTTCTTT. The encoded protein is CASSYGRGTEAFF.

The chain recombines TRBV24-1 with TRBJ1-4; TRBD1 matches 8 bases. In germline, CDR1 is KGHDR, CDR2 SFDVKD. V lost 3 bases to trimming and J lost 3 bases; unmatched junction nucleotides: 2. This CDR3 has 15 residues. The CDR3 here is CATSDRTGPNEKLFF. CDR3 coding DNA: TGTGCCACCAGTGATCGGACAGGGCCTAATGAAAAACTGTTTTTT.

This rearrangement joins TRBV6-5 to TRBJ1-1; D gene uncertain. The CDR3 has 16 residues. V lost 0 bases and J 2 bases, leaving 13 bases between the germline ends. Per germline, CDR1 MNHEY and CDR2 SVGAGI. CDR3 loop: CASSYSRSVFNTEAFF. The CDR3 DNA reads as TGTGCCAGCAGTTACTCGCGTAGCGTTTTCAACACTGAAGCTTTCTTT.

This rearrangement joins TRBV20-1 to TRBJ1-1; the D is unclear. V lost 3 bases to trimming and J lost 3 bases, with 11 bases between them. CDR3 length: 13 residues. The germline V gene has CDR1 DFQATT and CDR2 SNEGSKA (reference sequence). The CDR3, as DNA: TGCAGTGCTAGTGGGGATCTGGACACTGAAGCTTTCTTT. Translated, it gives CSASGDLDTEAFF.